This T cell receptor (beta chain) is drawn from a study of Ad26.COV2.S vaccination and SARS-CoV-2 variants. Across the study: Of the COV1001 trial arms, the Ad26.COV2.S arm included the donor. Study-wide points: Non-spike TCR breadth did not differ much between vaccine and placebo recipients.

Regarding this clone: Its antigen is unknown.

Treatment given: roughly 19 received Ad26.COV2.S at low or high dose, single or two shots; 5 received placebo; per-sample allocation not given. Sampling was done on day 63 after the first vaccine or placebo injection. V was cut by 2 bases and J by 7 bases, with 15 bases left in between. The CDR3 spans 14 residues. The germline V gene has CDR1 MDHEN and CDR2 SYDVKM. TCRdb's table, derived via immunoSEQ multiplex PCR, lists solely in-frame clones and lacks some. Among 500,000 or so clones listed, 70% to 90% were seen once. The chain employs TRBV28 and TRBJ2-7, with a weak D call TRBD2 (5 bases). Source: peripheral blood, taken in a trial of Ad26.COV2.S vaccine versus placebo. The sequence derives from a person between 18 and 59 years old who received the Ad26.COV2.S COVID-19 vaccine or a placebo. CDR3 region: CASSLSPRSGEQYF. CDR3 DNA sequence: TGTGCCAGCAGTTTAAGTCCCCGGTCGGGGGAGCAGTACTTC.